This entry lists 3 T cell receptor beta chains sequenced from one sample in a study of blood T cell repertoires in COVID-19. The table came from immunoSEQ multiplex PCR; TCRdb's copy has only in-frame clones and leaves some out. The table includes 180,000 or so clones, roughly 88% detected once. Sequenced material: PBMCs or T cells enriched from blood (not recorded which). These receptors were obtained from a man between 50 and 59 years old who had recovered from COVID-19.

The rearrangement joins TRBV6-6 to TRBJ2-7, with 7 bases matching TRBD2. Looked up from germline, CDR1 is MNHNY and CDR2 is SVGAGI (reference sequence). The ends lost 0 bases at V and 2 bases at J; junction bases unmatched: 7. CDR3 length equals 16 residues. The CDR3, as DNA: TGTGCCAGCAGTTACTCGGGGAGGGGCCTACCCTACGAGCAGTACTTC. This codes for CASSYSGRGLPYEQYF.

This clone showed up just a few times. In the same sample, other DNA sequences code for this CDR3. V gene TRBV12-5 combines with J gene TRBJ1-5; D gene ambiguous. Germline V gives CDR1 LGHNT, CDR2 FRNRAP. The CDR3 spans 13 residues. Trimming removed 5 bases from V and 4 bases from J, with 9 bases in between. CDR3 loop: CASGHGENQPQHF. The CDR3 nucleotides are TGTGCTAGTGGTCACGGGGAGAATCAGCCCCAGCATTTT.

The chain couples TRBV7-2 to TRBJ2-3; D is perhaps TRBD2 (5 bases). This CDR3 contains 13 residues. CDR1 is SGHTA, CDR2 FQGNSA, per germline. Trimming removed 4 bases from V and 6 bases from J, with 11 bases in between. This CDR3 is CASSSGWRDTQYF. The CDR3 bases are TGTGCCAGCAGCTCGGGGTGGCGGGATACGCAGTATTTT.